Below, 11 T cell receptor beta chains from the same sample are listed, as sequenced in a study of tumor-infiltrating lymphocytes in primary liver carcinoma. Total RNA amounting to approximately 460 ng was the source from which TCR beta cDNA was made with a constant-region primer. Libraries covering TCR beta were generated through three nested multiplex PCR rounds (using a slightly modified ARM-PCR). The opening two PCR rounds, around 9 cycles each, paired TRBV1-TRBV30 forward primers with a C-beta reverse primer. One entry per CDR3 protein, called by TCRdb with MiXCR from the multiplex PCR reads. The repertoire has some 190,000 distinct CDR3 sequences, around four fifths of them found once; the top ten carry around 18%. Co-extraction yielded RNA and DNA from 20-30 mg of unsorted bulk tissue. Sequencing input: tumor tissue from primary liver carcinoma. The receptors were gathered from a man aged 40-50 years with primary liver carcinoma and hepatitis B virus infection.

To note about this clonotype: An end of the junction does not agree with germline; a read error may underlie this. The rearrangement uses TRBV11-1 and TRBJ2-3, with D possibly being TRBD1 or TRBD2 (5 bases each). This CDR3 is 19 amino acids long. The V gene's germline CDR1 is SGHAT and CDR2 FQDESV (reference sequence). Here the CDR3 reads CGSSSGGNSVGARTDTQYF. CDR3 sequence (DNA): TGTGGCAGCAGCTCTGGGGGAAACTCTGTTGGAGCACGCACAGATACGCAGTATTTT.

Turning to this clonotype: Without the conserved terminal phenylalanine or tryptophan, this CDR3 likely stems from a read error. The chain has TRBV4-2 and TRBJ1-6, with 10 bases fitting TRBD1. This CDR3 is built from 20 residues. J was trimmed by 3 bases and V by 6 bases; bases with no gene match: 17. Germline loops: CDR1 LGHNA, CDR2 YNFKEQ. CDR3 protein: CASRPAGTGAPSFYNSPLHL. DNA for the CDR3: TGTGCCAGCAGACCCGCCGGGACAGGGGCTCCGAGCTTCTATAATTCACCCCTCCACCTT.

A note on this clonotype: The junction departs from the called germline gene at one end, perhaps through a read error. The gene calls are TRBV4-3 and TRBJ2-5, with D perhaps TRBD2 (6 bases). This CDR3 contains 17 residues. Germline V CDR1 and CDR2: LGHNA, YSLEER. For the CDR3, the DNA is TGCGCCAGCAGCCAAGCGGCTAGTGGGAGGATTGGTGAGACCCAATACTTC. This gives the protein CASSQAASGRIGETQYF.

This clonotype appeared a single time. This may be a read error: a much more frequent sequence differs by one nucleotide. V gene TRBV28 combines with J gene TRBJ2-7, with D possibly matching TRBD2 (7 bases). Germline values: CDR1 MDHEN, CDR2 SYDVKM. The length of the CDR3 is 14 residues. CDR3 in amino acids: CASRAGQNLYELYF. CDR3 in DNA: TGTGCCAGCAGAGCGGGACAAAACCTCTACGAGCTGTACTTC.

Details on this clonotype: The junction departs from germline at one end; a sequencing error may be responsible. The chain is built from TRBV14 and TRBJ2-2; no reliable D call. Per the germline V gene, CDR1 is SGHDN and CDR2 is FVKESK. This CDR3 is 14 amino acids long. The CDR3 DNA sequence: TGTGCCAGCAGCTTGTCAGCGAACACCAGGGAGCTGTTTTTT. Translated: CASSLSANTRELFF. The full variable domain, with the rest looked up from reference TRBV14 and TRBJ2-2, is EAGVTQFPSHSVIEKGQTVTLRCDPISGHDNLYWYRRVMGKEIKFLLHFVKESKQDESGMPNNRFLAERTGGTYSTLKVQPAELEDSGVYFCASSLSANTRELFFGEGSRLTVL.

Comment on this clonotype: An end of the junction differs from the germline gene, which may be a read error. The chain recombines TRBV12-3 or TRBV12-4 with TRBJ2-7, with 10 bases fitting TRBD2. This CDR3 has 15 amino acids. CDR3 protein: CSSSPGLAECYEQYF. CDR3 DNA: TGTTCCAGCAGCCCCGGACTAGCGGAATGCTACGAGCAGTACTTC.

On this clonotype: A much larger clone lies one base from this, so it may be a read error. The V call is TRBV28, the J call TRBJ2-7; possibly TRBD1 or TRBD2 for D (5 bases each). The germline V and J ends were trimmed by 7 bases and 2 bases, with 24 bases remaining between them. CDR1 and CDR2 (germline): MDHEN, SYDVKM. The CDR3 sequence is 17 residues long. This CDR3 is CASTFALSGGAAYEQYF. The CDR3 DNA reads as TGTGCCAGCACTTTTGCCCTCAGCGGTGGGGCCGCCTACGAGCAGTACTTC. Using reference TRBV28 and TRBJ2-7 for the parts outside the CDR3, the full variable domain is DVKVTQSSRYLVKRTGEKVFLECVQDMDHENMFWYRQDPGLGLRLIYFSYDVKMKEKGDIPEGYSVSREKKERFSLILESASTNQTSMYLCASTFALSGGAAYEQYFGPGTRLTVT.

Of note for this clonotype: Because it lacks the conserved phenylalanine or tryptophan at the end, this CDR3 is likely a read error. The chain has TRBV29-1 and TRBJ2-7, with D perhaps TRBD1 (5 bases). Germline CDR1 SQVTM, CDR2 ANQGSEA. V dropped 4 bases and J dropped 4 bases, with 5 bases sitting between them. The CDR3 totals 10 residues. As DNA, the CDR3 is TGCAGCGTTGGGACATACGAGCAGTACTTA. Translating gives CSVGTYEQYL.

In DNA form, the CDR3 reads TGTGTCAACAGTCGACAGGGTTACACTGAAGCTTTCTTT. Its translation: CVNSRQGYTEAFF. This rearrangement joins TRBV6-2 or TRBV6-3 to TRBJ1-1, with 7 bases fitting TRBD1. Germline CDR1 MNHEY, CDR2 SVGEGT. This CDR3 is 13 amino acids long.

This clonotype appeared once. In nucleotides, the CDR3 is TGTGCCAGCAGCTCCCGAACAATGAACCATGACTACACCTTC. Protein: CASSSRTMNHDYTF. The rearrangement links TRBV6-2 or TRBV6-3 to TRBJ1-2; D gene ambiguous. Germline CDR1 MNHEY, CDR2 SVGEGT. V was cut by 6 bases and J by 10 bases, with 21 bases left in between. The CDR3 loop spans 14 amino acids.

This clonotype has just one count. A read error is likely, as this CDR3 ends without the conserved phenylalanine or tryptophan. This rearrangement joins TRBV11-3 to TRBJ1-5, with a possible D match to TRBD1 (5 bases). Germline values: CDR1 SGHNT, CDR2 YENEEA. This CDR3 has 15 residues. DNA of the CDR3: TGTGCCAGCAGATTAGATCTGGGGGTTGCTCAGCCCCAGCATTCT. It codes for CASRLDLGVAQPQHS.